This TCR beta chain was recovered during a study of human T cells and chemical hapten exposure. Unique molecular identifiers were attached to individual cDNA molecules within the library. Authors' processing steps: Sampled TCR counts reached a median of 95,638 per sample, with values ranging from 23,224 to 690,600. TCRdb re-called the 5' RACE reads through MiXCR, storing one row per CDR3 protein. TCRdb's processing, not the study's, gives the V and J calls here. Of around 82,000 distinct CDR3 sequences listed, more than 7% are singletons. The study extracted total RNA from unfractionated whole blood. The CDR3 consists of 15 residues. Germline V gene sequence: CDR1 SGHVS, CDR2 FNYEAQ. Between the trimmed V and J ends, which lost 5 bases and 2 bases, there was a span of 15 bases. This clonotype was counted many times.

The origin of this receptor is a male donor in good health. The V call is TRBV7-6, the J call TRBJ1-2, with D perhaps TRBD1 (6 bases). The CDR3: CASSPRGGPNYGYTF. CDR3 bases: TGTGCCAGCAGCCCAAGGGGGGGGCCGAACTATGGCTACACCTTC.